The next 28 T cell receptor beta chains were all read from a single sample in a study of glioma-infiltrating T cells after dendritic cell vaccination. This table comes from immunoSEQ multiplex PCR, and its TCRdb copy is limited to in-frame clones, with some not included. The sample shows 75,000 to 95,000 clones, 80% to 90% of them seen only once. The time point is: after dendritic cell vaccination, including at tumor progression/relapse. The sequencing used blood, collected after dendritic cell vaccination. Receptors originate from a human donor with glioblastoma.

This clone has more than one count but fewer than ten. The chain uses TRBV2 and TRBJ2-7; D is undetermined. V lost 7 bases to trimming and J lost 3 bases, with 7 bases between them. From germline, CDR1 is SNHLY and CDR2 FYNNEI. This CDR3 has 11 amino acids. Here the CDR3 reads CASTQDYEQYF. CDR3 DNA sequence: TGTGCCAGCACCCAGGACTACGAGCAGTACTTC.

J is TRBJ2-7 and V is TRBV15, with TRBD1 matching 7 bases. V gave up 9 bases and J gave up 4 bases; unmatched junction bases: 12. The CDR3 loop spans 14 amino acids. Germline CDR1 reads LNHNV; CDR2 reads YYDKDF (reference sequence). CDR3 in amino acids: CATSGQEFLYEQYF. The CDR3 DNA reads TGTGCCACTAGTGGACAGGAGTTCCTTTACGAGCAGTACTTC.

The rearrangement uses TRBV7-9 and TRBJ1-6, with D possibly matching TRBD1 (5 bases). In germline, CDR1 is SEHNR, CDR2 FQNEAQ (reference sequence). Trimming left V 3 bases short and J 7 bases short, with 16 bases between. This CDR3 has 16 amino acids. CDR3 bases: TGTGCCAGCAGCTTGGGCGAGGGCCGGGGGAATTCACCCCTCCACTTT. Translated, it gives CASSLGEGRGNSPLHF.

This rearrangement joins TRBV18 to TRBJ1-1; 9 bases are shared with TRBD1. Per germline, CDR1 KGHSH and CDR2 LQKENI. The CDR3 contains 14 residues. The V segment lost 8 bases and the J segment 0 bases; nucleotides outside the gene matches: 4. CDR3 coding DNA: TGTGCCAGCAGAGGGACAGGGATGAACACTGAAGCTTTCTTT. As protein: CASRGTGMNTEAFF.

The chain carries TRBV5-1 and TRBJ1-2, with D possibly TRBD1 on 5 matching bases. The CDR3 sequence is 13 residues long. The germline V and J ends were trimmed by 0 bases and 4 bases, with 7 bases remaining between them. Germline lookup yields CDR1 SGHRS and CDR2 YFSETQ. The CDR3 region is CASSLDRLYGYTF. CDR3 DNA: TGCGCCAGCAGCTTGGACAGGCTCTATGGCTACACCTTC.

This clone appeared a few times. This sequence joins TRBV5-1 and TRBJ1-4; 8 bases match TRBD1. Germline V lookup: CDR1 SGHRS, CDR2 YFSETQ. V was pared by 4 bases and J by 7 bases, with 12 bases of the junction left unmatched. The CDR3 is 16 amino acids. CDR3 DNA: TGCGCCAGCAGCCAAGGACAGGGCAATGATGGTGAAAAACTGTTTTTT. Translated: CASSQGQGNDGEKLFF. Full variable domain (rest looked up from reference TRBV5-1 and TRBJ1-4): KAGVTQTPRYLIKTRGQQVTLSCSPISGHRSVSWYQQTPGQGLQFLFEYFSETQRNKGNFPGRFSGRQFSNSRSEMNVSTLELGDSALYLCASSQGQGNDGEKLFFGSGTQLSVL.

This clone occurred a few times. The rearrangement joins TRBV5-5 to TRBJ1-5; 9 bases match TRBD1. V shed 1 base and J 4 bases; nucleotides not matched to a gene: 6. Germline CDR1 SGHKS, CDR2 YYEKEE (reference sequence). CDR3 length equals 16 residues. The CDR3 protein is CASSLWGGQGNQPQHF. The CDR3 nucleotides are TGTGCCAGCAGCTTGTGGGGCGGACAGGGGAATCAGCCCCAGCATTTT.

The J gene is TRBJ1-2, the V gene TRBV5-1, with D possibly matching TRBD1 (5 bases). V was clipped by 0 bases and J by 3 bases, with 12 bases between them. Germline V gene lookup returns CDR1 SGHRS and CDR2 YFSETQ. CDR3 size: 15 residues. The CDR3 nucleotides are TGCGCCAGCAGCTTGGCTCAGGGATCGGACTATGGCTACACCTTC. Protein product: CASSLAQGSDYGYTF.

V is TRBV2 and J is TRBJ1-2; D is unclear. With 5 bases removed from V and 4 bases from J, the gap between germline ends came to 11 bases. The CDR3 covers 13 residues. Germline V gene lookup returns CDR1 SNHLY and CDR2 FYNNEI. The DNA of the CDR3 is TGTGCCAGCAGTTTAACCGAGGGCTATGGCTACACCTTC. Its protein product is CASSLTEGYGYTF.

The rearrangement uses TRBV6-6 and TRBJ1-5; D remains unclear. Trimming took off 5 bases at V and 5 bases at J, with 7 bases between the two ends. Germline V gene data show CDR1 as MNHNY and CDR2 as SVGAGI (reference sequence). This CDR3 has 12 amino acids. CDR3 nucleotides: TGTGCCAGCAGTGTTTATGATCAGCCCCAGCATTTT. Its protein product is CASSVYDQPQHF.

The chain couples TRBV2 to TRBJ2-5; 9 nucleotides agree with TRBD2. The end of the DNA is better explained by TRBJ2-7, so the J call may be wrong. CDR3 size: 14 residues. Germline assignment: CDR1 SNHLY and CDR2 FYNNEI. CDR3 sequence reads: CASSDQRGVYEQYF. For the CDR3, the DNA is TGTGCCAGCAGTGACCAGCGGGGGGTCTACGAGCAGTACTTC.

The chain couples TRBV27 to TRBJ1-2; 7 bases are a match to TRBD1. J lost 8 bases, V lost 7 bases, and 13 bases had no gene match. From germline, CDR1 is MNHEY and CDR2 SMNVEV (reference sequence). The CDR3 extends over 14 amino acids. The CDR3 sequence: CASKASIEDRGYTF. The CDR3, as DNA: TGTGCCAGCAAAGCATCCATCGAGGACAGGGGCTACACCTTC.

The rearrangement uses TRBV5-4 and TRBJ1-4, with D unclear. V lost 0 bases and J lost 8, with 17 bases in between. Germline assignment: CDR1 SGHNT and CDR2 YYREEE (reference sequence). The CDR3 totals 16 residues. The CDR3 DNA reads as TGTGCCAGCAGCTTGGGGGAGGGAACCCGCAAGGAAAAACTGTTTTTT. Protein: CASSLGEGTRKEKLFF. The whole variable domain, filled in from reference TRBV5-4 and TRBJ1-4, reads ETGVTQSPTHLIKTRGQQVTLRCSSQSGHNTVSWYQQALGQGPQFIFQYYREEENGRGNFPPRFSGLQFPNYSSELNVNALELDDSALYLCASSLGEGTRKEKLFFGSGTQLSVL.

In its sample, this clone was seen once. V and J are TRBV7-9 and TRBJ2-1; D call uncertain. The V gene lost 5 bases and the J gene lost 0 bases, with 14 bases spanning the gap. CDR1 SEHNR and CDR2 FQNEAQ come from the germline V gene (reference sequence). This CDR3 contains 16 residues. Here the CDR3 DNA reads TGTGCCAGCAGCCCCTTTGACATGAGCTCCTACAATGAGCAGTTCTTC. Translating gives CASSPFDMSSYNEQFF. The whole variable domain, filled in from reference TRBV7-9 and TRBJ2-1, reads DTGVSQNPRHKITKRGQNVTFRCDPISEHNRLYWYRQTLGQGPEFLTYFQNEAQLEKSRLLSDRFSAERPKGSFSTLEIQRTEQGDSAMYLCASSPFDMSSYNEQFFGPGTRLTVL.

The V gene is TRBV29-1, the J gene TRBJ2-1; 9 nucleotides agree with TRBD2. V lost 0 bases and J lost 4; bases outside the gene matches: 7. There are 16 residues in the CDR3. The V gene's germline CDR1 is SQVTM and CDR2 ANQGSEA. CDR3 coding DNA: TGCAGCGTTGAAGACTGGCGGGGGGGGGAATACAATGAGCAGTTCTTC. This encodes CSVEDWRGGEYNEQFF.

The V and J genes are TRBV4-1 and TRBJ1-4; D is ambiguous. This CDR3 contains 16 residues. Germline V CDR1 and CDR2: MGHRA, YSYEKL. V was shortened by 0 bases and J by 8 bases, with 16 bases between the two germline ends. The CDR3, as DNA: TGCGCCAGCAGCCAAGATTCCGGGCGCCGGGGAGAAAAACTGTTTTTT. Translating it yields CASSQDSGRRGEKLFF.

The chain uses TRBV13 and TRBJ2-5; 8 bases agree with TRBD2. The CDR3 consists of 12 residues. Germline V gives CDR1 PRHDT, CDR2 FYEKMQ (reference sequence). J gave up 2 bases and V 11 bases, and 4 bases lay outside the gene matches. The CDR3 DNA follows: TGTGCCTCCGCGGGGGGACAAGAGACCCAGTACTTC. Amino acid sequence: CASAGGQETQYF.

V usage is TRBV16 and J usage is TRBJ2-3; TRBD2 aligns across 10 bases. The CDR3 loop spans 18 amino acids. Germline-derived CDR1 and CDR2 are KGHSY and FQNENV. The V and J ends lost 1 base and 4 bases, in that order; junction bases with no gene match: 11. In nucleotides, the CDR3 is TGTGCCAGCAGCCAATGGGTTGAAGCGGGAGGGGGTGCAGATACGCAGTATTTT. It yields the protein CASSQWVEAGGGADTQYF.

The chain combines TRBV6-1 with TRBJ1-5, with D hard to call. This CDR3 spans 15 amino acids. V shed 6 bases and J shed 6 bases, with 18 bases lying between them. Germline V gene lookup returns CDR1 MNHNS and CDR2 SASEGT. The CDR3 nucleotides are TGTGCCAGCAGACCTCCGGGGATTTCTCCTCAGCCCCAGCATTTT. Translation gives CASRPPGISPQPQHF.

The chain links TRBV18 to TRBJ1-1, with 9 bases aligning to TRBD1. Germline CDR1 reads KGHSH; CDR2 reads LQKENI. V shed 0 bases and J 10 bases; nucleotides not matched to a gene: 9. This CDR3 contains 15 residues. The CDR3 nucleotides are TGTGCCAGCTCACCACCCGGGACAGGGCGGGATAGAGCTTTCTTT. It encodes CASSPPGTGRDRAFF.

The chain uses TRBV15 and TRBJ1-1; the D gene is possibly TRBD1 (6 bases). This CDR3 has 14 residues. Trimming removed 1 base from V and 11 bases from J, with 17 bases in between. Germline CDR1 and CDR2: LNHNV and YYDKDF (reference sequence). The DNA for the CDR3 is TGTGCCACCAGCAGAGGTGGGGGCTCGCTTGAGGCTTTCTTT. Amino acids: CATSRGGGSLEAFF.

This chain connects TRBV16 to TRBJ2-2, with 9 bases that match TRBD1. Trimming at V came to 4 bases and at J to 2 bases, leaving 5 bases not matched to a gene. Germline V gives CDR1 KGHSY, CDR2 FQNENV. This CDR3 region has 16 residues. In nucleotides, the CDR3 is TGTGCCAGCAGCCCGCGGGACAGGGCAAACACCGGGGAGCTGTTTTTT. Amino acid sequence: CASSPRDRANTGELFF.

The J gene is TRBJ2-2, the V gene TRBV7-9; TRBD2 matches at 9 bases. The germline gives CDR1 SEHNR, CDR2 FQNEAQ (reference sequence). This CDR3 is built from 16 residues. With 5 bases clipped from V and 10 bases from J, the junction kept 14 bases outside the gene matches. The CDR3 loop is CASSRSGTSRAVELFF. CDR3 in DNA: TGTGCCAGCAGCCGGTCGGGGACTAGCAGAGCCGTGGAGCTGTTTTTT.

The chain recombines TRBV6-5 with TRBJ1-3; D ambiguous. CDR3 size: 15 residues. Trimming removed 2 bases at V and 0 bases at J, with 8 bases between. Germline-derived CDR1 and CDR2 are MNHEY and SVGAGI. The CDR3 sequence is CASSYSWSSGNTIYF. The CDR3 DNA reads TGTGCCAGCAGTTACAGCTGGAGCTCTGGAAACACCATATATTTT.

The chain recombines TRBV30 with TRBJ1-1; 7 bases are a match to TRBD1. Germline loops: CDR1 GTSNPN, CDR2 SVGIG (reference sequence). The length of the CDR3 is 12 residues. V lost 8 bases, J lost 2 bases, and 5 bases stayed unmatched. This CDR3 is CAADRVNTEAFF. For the CDR3, the DNA is TGTGCCGCAGACAGGGTCAACACTGAAGCTTTCTTT.

This clone was found many times. V and J are TRBV5-5 and TRBJ1-4; D possibly corresponds to TRBD1 (5 bases). The V and J ends lost 3 bases and 4 bases respectively, with 16 bases between them. Looked up from germline, CDR1 is SGHKS and CDR2 is YYEKEE (reference sequence). CDR3 length equals 16 residues. This CDR3 reads CASSSGFGAINEKLFF. The CDR3 bases are TGTGCCAGCAGCTCGGGCTTTGGGGCCATTAATGAAAAACTGTTTTTT.

V gene TRBV7-2 combines with J gene TRBJ2-1; no clear D. Per the germline V gene, CDR1 is SGHTA and CDR2 is FQGNSA. V was pared by 4 bases and J by 15 bases, with 10 bases between. The CDR3 runs to 10 residues. CDR3 nucleotide sequence: TGTGCCAGCAGCTCAGATGGTCGGTTCTTC. Translating it yields CASSSDGRFF.

The chain carries TRBV7-9 and TRBJ2-5, with D maybe TRBD2 (6 bases). The V end lost 5 bases, the J end lost 4 bases, and 17 bases lay between the germline ends. CDR1 and CDR2 (germline): SEHNR, FQNEAQ (reference sequence). This CDR3 is built from 15 residues. CDR3 sequence reads: CASSANRDFSETQYF. The CDR3 nucleotides are TGTGCCAGCAGCGCGAACCGGGACTTCTCAGAGACCCAGTACTTC.